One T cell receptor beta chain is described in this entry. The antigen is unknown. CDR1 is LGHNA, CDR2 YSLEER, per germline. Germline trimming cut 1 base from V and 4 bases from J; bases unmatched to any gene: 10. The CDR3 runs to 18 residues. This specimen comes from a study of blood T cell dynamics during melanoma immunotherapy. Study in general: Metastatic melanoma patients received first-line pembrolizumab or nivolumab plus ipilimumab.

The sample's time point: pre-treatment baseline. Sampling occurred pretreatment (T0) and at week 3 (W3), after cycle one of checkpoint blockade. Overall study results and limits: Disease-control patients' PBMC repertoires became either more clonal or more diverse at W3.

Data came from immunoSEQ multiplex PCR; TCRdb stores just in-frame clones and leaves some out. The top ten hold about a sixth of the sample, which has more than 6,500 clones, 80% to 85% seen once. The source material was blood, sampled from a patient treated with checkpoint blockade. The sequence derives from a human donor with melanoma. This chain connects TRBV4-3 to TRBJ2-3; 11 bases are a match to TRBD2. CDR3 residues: CASSQGRLAGFDADTQYF. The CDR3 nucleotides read TGCGCCAGCAGCCAAGGGCGACTAGCGGGGTTTGATGCAGATACGCAGTATTTT.